The entry below gives a single TCR beta chain sequence along with its context. Its antigen is as yet unknown. The data stem from a study of cytomegalovirus exposure and HLA in healthy donors. CDR1 is SGHDN and CDR2 is FVKESK in the germline V gene. The CDR3 totals 12 residues. Losses at the gene ends were 9 bases for V and 8 bases for J; bases not matched to a gene: 3. Whole-study results and caveats: Some TCR beta chains (roughly 150 of them) were listed as cytomegalovirus-associated. TCR beta V- and J-gene trimming was later associated with a missense DCLRE1C variant.

PCR amplification relied on 60 Vbeta primers (plus 13 Jbeta primers). TCRdb's copy holds only in-frame clones and misses some; the assay was immunoSEQ multiplex PCR. The profile covers 55,000 to 75,000 clones, with around 62% appearing a single time and 2.5% to 3.5% taken by the ten largest. The receptor was isolated from a man under 40 in good health and CMV-seronegative. The chain carries TRBV14 and TRBJ2-1; TRBD2 agrees at 11 bases. Sample: PBMCs. CDR3 sequence reads: CARTSGVDEQFF. The CDR3 nucleotides are TGTGCCAGGACTAGCGGGGTGGATGAGCAGTTCTTC.